This TCR beta chain appears in the sequencing data of a study of blood T cell repertoires in COVID-19 (dated by TCRdb to 2018 to 2020). Regarding the study in general: Collaborator samples came from the United States, Italy and Spain and covered acute and convalescent phases of COVID-19. Samples were obtained from the ongoing ImmuneRACE study (first 160 participants) and from some 1,200 subjects provided by 6 global collaborators. The material from the prospective study consisted of cDNA or gDNA derived from T cells, B-cell-depleted T cells, or PBMCs. Subjects who had been exposed to COVID-19, were actively infected with it, or had recovered from it provided the deeply sampled blood TCRbeta repertoires that made up the dataset. A freely available public database, intended as a resource for researchers studying the immune response to SARS-CoV-2, is where the repertoires were released. Sample metadata almost always included a de-identified subject ID, COVID-19 status, age in years and sex. Where available, HLA class I and class II types were obtained from metadata supplied by the sample provider rather than from assay-based typing. Study-wide findings and limitations: The amount of clinical and demographic metadata varied by source and participant and was provided uncurated.

Collaborating institutions collected whole blood in K2EDTA tubes following their own protocols. For TCRbeta analysis, collaborator samples were shipped as frozen whole blood, as isolated PBMCs, or as DNA extracted from either sample type. The immunoSEQ Assay, a bias-controlled multiplex PCR, was used to amplify TCRbeta CDR3 regions from genomic DNA. Per the original workflow: Nucleated cell counts per sample were estimated from amplification of reference gene primers within the assay. To quantify the absolute abundance of each unique TCRbeta CDR3 rearrangement, sequence reads were collapsed and filtered. For each sample, productive Simpson clonality was calculated by taking the square root of Simpson's diversity index across productive rearrangements. The clones in this table, taken by TCRdb from immuneACCESS, are in-frame only. Not every clone is retained; where verified, under half of the shortfall comes from an unresolved V gene, and the cause of the rest is unknown. The V and J calls and the clone size are those of that table, but D and trimming were determined from the DNA. The sample includes hundreds of thousands of clones, with roughly four fifths observed a single time. The ten largest clones take up approximately 4.5% of the sample.

CDR1 SGHTS and CDR2 YDEGEE are derived from the germline V gene. The CDR3 runs 17 amino acids, cysteine and phenylalanine included. Of the read, only the CDR3 DNA is kept; its 51 bases are in frame from base 1. Trimmed from V: 0 bases; trimmed from J: 4 bases; junction bases lacking a gene match: 9. About this clone: Its antigen target is currently unknown. No much larger clone is present one base from it, and per-base qualities are unavailable.

Input material: peripheral blood. This chain joins TRBV5-8 to TRBJ1-2; TRBD1 fits 10 bases in the junction. The sequence came from a woman aged 65 to 85 with acute or convalescent COVID-19. The nucleotides read TGTGCCAGCAGCTTGGCGACAGGGGGCGCGACGGGCTATGGCTACACCTTC. Translated, it reads CASSLATGGATGYGYTF.